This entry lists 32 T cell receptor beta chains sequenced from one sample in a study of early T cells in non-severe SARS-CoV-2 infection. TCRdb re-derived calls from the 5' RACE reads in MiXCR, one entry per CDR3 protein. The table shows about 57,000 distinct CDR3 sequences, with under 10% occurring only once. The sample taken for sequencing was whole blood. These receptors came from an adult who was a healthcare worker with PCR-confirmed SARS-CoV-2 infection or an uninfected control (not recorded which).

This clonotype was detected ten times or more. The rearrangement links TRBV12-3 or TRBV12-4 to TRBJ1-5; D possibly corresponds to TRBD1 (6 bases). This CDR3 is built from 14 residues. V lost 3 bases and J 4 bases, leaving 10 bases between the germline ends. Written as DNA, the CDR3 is TGTGCCAGCAGTTTTGTGCAGGGGAATCAGCCCCAGCATTTT. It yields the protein CASSFVQGNQPQHF.

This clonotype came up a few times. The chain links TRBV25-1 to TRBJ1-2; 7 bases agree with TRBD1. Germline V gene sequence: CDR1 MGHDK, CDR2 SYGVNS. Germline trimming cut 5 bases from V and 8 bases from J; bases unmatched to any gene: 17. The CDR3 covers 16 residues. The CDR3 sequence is CASSSSGQDTMRGYTF. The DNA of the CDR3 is TGTGCCAGCAGTTCCTCTGGACAGGATACTATGAGGGGCTACACCTTC.

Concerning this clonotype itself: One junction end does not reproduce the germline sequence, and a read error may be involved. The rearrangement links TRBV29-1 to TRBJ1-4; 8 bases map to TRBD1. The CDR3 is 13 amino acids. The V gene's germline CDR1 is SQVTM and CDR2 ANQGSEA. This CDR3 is CRVARGQGEKLFF. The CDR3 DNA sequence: TGCCGCGTCGCCAGGGGGCAAGGAGAAAAACTGTTTTTT. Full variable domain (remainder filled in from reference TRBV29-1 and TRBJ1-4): SAVISQKPSRDICQRGTSLTIQCQVDSQVTMMFWYRQQPGQSLTLIATANQGSEATYESGFVIDKFPISRPNLTFSTLTVSNMSPEDSSIYLCRVARGQGEKLFFGSGTQLSVL.

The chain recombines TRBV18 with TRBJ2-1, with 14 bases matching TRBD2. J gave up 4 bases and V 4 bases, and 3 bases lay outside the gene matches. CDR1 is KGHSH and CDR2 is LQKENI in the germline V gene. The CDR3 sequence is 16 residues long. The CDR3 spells CASSRGLAGEYNEQFF. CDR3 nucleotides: TGTGCCAGCTCACGGGGACTAGCGGGGGAATACAATGAGCAGTTCTTC.

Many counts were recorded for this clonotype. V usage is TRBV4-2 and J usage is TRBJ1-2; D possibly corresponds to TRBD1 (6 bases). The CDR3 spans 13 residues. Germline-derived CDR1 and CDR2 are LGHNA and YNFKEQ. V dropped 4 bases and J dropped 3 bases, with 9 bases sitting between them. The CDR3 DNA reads TGTGCCAGCAGCCCAGGACAGTACTATGGCTACACCTTC. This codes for CASSPGQYYGYTF.

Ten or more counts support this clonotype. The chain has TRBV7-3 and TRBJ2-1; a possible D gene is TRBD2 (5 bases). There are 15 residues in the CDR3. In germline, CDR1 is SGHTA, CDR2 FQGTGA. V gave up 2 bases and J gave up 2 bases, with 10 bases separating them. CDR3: CASSLVLGPYNEQFF. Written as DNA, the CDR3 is TGTGCCAGCAGCTTAGTACTAGGGCCCTACAATGAGCAGTTCTTC.

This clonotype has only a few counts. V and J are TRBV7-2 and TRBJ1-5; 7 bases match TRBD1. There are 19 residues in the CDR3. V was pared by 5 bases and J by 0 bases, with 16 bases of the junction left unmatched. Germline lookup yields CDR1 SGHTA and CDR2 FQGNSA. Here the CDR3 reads CASSTPQGSNLYSNQPQHF. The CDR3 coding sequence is TGTGCCAGCAGCACCCCACAGGGGAGTAATTTATATAGCAATCAGCCCCAGCATTTT.

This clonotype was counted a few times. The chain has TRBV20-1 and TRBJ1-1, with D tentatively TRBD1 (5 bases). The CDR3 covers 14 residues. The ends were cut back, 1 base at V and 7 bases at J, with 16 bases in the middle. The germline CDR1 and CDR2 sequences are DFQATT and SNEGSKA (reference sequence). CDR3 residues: CSARATGREGEAFF. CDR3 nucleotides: TGCAGTGCTAGAGCCACCGGCAGGGAGGGTGAAGCTTTCTTT.

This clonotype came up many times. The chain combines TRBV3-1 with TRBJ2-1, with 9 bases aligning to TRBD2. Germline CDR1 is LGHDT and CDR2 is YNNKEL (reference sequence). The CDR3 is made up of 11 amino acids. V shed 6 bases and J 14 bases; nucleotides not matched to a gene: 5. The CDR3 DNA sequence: TGTGCCAGCAGTCGTAGCGGGAGTGAGTTCTTC. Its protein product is CASSRSGSEFF.

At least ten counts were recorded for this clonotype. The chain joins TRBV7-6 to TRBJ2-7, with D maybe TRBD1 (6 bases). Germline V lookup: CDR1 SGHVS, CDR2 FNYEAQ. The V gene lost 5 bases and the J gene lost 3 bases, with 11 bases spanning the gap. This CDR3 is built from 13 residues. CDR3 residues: CASSPGQVYEQYF. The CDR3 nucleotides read TGTGCCAGCAGCCCGGGACAAGTCTACGAGCAGTACTTC.

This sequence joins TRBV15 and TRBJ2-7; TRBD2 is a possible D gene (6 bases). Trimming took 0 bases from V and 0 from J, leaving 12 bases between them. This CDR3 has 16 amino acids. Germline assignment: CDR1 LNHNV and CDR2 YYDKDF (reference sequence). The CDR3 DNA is TGTGCCACCAGCAGAGATGGGGCGGGGCGCTCCTACGAGCAGTACTTC. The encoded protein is CATSRDGAGRSYEQYF. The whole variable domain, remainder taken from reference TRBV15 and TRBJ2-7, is DAMVIQNPRYQVTQFGKPVTLSCSQTLNHNVMYWYQQKSSQAPKLLFHYYDKDFNNEADTPDNFQSRRPNTSFCFLDIRSPGLGDTAMYLCATSRDGAGRSYEQYFGPGTRLTVT.

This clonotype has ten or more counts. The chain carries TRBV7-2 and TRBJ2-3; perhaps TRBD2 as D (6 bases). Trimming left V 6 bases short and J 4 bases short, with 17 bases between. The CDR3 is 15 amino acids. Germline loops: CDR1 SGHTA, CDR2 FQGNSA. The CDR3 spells CASSFRGGISDTQYF. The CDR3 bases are TGTGCCAGCAGTTTCCGGGGCGGGATATCAGATACGCAGTATTTT.

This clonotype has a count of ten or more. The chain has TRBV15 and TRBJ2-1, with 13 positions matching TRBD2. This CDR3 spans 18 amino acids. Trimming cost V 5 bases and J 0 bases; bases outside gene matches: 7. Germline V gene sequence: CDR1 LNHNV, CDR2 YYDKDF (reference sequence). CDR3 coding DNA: TGTGCCACCAGCCAACGGACTAGCGGGAGCCCCTCCTACAATGAGCAGTTCTTC. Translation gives CATSQRTSGSPSYNEQFF.

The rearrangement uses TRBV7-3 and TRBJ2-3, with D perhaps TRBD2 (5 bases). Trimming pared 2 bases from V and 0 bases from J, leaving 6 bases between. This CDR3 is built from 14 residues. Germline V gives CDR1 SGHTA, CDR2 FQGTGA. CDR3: CASSLASSTDTQYF. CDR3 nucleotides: TGTGCCAGCAGCTTAGCTAGCAGCACAGATACGCAGTATTTT.

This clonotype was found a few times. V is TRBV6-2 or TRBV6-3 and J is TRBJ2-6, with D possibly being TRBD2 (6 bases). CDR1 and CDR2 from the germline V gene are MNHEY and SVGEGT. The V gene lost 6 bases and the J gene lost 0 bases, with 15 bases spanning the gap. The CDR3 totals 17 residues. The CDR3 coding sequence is TGTGCCAGCAGCCGACGACTAGGAGGCTCTGGGGCCAACGTCCTGACTTTC. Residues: CASSRRLGGSGANVLTF.

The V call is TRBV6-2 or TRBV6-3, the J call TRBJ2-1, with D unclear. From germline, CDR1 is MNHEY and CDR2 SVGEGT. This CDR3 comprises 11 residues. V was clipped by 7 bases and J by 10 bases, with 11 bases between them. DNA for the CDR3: TGTGCCAGCACGGAAGGTTTGGAGCAGTTCTTC. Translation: CASTEGLEQFF.

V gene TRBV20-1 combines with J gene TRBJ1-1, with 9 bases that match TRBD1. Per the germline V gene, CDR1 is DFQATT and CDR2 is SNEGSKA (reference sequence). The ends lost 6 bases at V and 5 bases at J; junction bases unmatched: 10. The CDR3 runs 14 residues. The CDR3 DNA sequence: TGCAGTGCGGAAACAGGGGGCGAAGGGACTGAAGCTTTCTTT. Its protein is CSAETGGEGTEAFF.

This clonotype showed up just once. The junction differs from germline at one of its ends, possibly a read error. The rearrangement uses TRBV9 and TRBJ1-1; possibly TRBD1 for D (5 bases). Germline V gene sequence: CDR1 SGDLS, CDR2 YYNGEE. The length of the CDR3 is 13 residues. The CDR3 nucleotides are TGTGTCAGCAGCGTCAGGGACAACACTGAAGCTTTCTTT. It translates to CVSSVRDNTEAFF.

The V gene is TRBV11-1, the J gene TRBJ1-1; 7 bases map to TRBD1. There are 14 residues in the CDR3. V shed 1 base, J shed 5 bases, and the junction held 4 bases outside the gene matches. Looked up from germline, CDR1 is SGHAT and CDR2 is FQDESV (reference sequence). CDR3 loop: CASSLDRGGTEAFF. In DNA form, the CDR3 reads TGTGCCAGCAGCTTAGACAGGGGAGGTACTGAAGCTTTCTTT.

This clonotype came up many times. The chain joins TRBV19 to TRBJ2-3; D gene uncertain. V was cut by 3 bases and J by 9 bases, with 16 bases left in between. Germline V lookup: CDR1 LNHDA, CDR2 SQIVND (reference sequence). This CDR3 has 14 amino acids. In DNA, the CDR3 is TGTGCCAGTAGTATCGGCGGCAGCCCCTCAACGCAGTATTTT. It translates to CASSIGGSPSTQYF.

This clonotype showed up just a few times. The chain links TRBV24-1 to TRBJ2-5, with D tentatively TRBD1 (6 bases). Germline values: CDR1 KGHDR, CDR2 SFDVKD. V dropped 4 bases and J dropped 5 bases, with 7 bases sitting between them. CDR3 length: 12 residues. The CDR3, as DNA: TGTGCCACCAGTGACAGGGGCGAGACCCAGTACTTC. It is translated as CATSDRGETQYF.

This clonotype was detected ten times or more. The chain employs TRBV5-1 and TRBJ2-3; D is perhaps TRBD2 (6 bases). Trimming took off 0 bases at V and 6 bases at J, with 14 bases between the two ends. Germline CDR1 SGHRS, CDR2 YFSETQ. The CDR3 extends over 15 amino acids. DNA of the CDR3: TGCGCCAGCAGCTTGGAGGACTACCTGTGGGATACGCAGTATTTT. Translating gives CASSLEDYLWDTQYF. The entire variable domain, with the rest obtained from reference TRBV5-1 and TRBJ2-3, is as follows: KAGVTQTPRYLIKTRGQQVTLSCSPISGHRSVSWYQQTPGQGLQFLFEYFSETQRNKGNFPGRFSGRQFSNSRSEMNVSTLELGDSALYLCASSLEDYLWDTQYFGPGTRLTVL.

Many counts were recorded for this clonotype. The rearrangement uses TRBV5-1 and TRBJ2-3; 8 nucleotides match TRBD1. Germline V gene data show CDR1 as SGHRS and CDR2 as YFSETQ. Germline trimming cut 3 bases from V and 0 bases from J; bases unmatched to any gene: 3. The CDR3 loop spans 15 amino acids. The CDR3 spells CASSSTGVSTDTQYF. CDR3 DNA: TGCGCCAGCAGCTCGACAGGGGTGAGCACAGATACGCAGTATTTT. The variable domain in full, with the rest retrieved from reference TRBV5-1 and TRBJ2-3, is KAGVTQTPRYLIKTRGQQVTLSCSPISGHRSVSWYQQTPGQGLQFLFEYFSETQRNKGNFPGRFSGRQFSNSRSEMNVSTLELGDSALYLCASSSTGVSTDTQYFGPGTRLTVL.

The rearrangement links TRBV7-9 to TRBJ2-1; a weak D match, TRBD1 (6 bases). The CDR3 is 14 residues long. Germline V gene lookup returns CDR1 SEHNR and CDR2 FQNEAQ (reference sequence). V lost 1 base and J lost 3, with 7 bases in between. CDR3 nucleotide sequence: TGTGCCAGCAGCTTAGACAGGGACTACAATGAGCAGTTCTTC. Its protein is CASSLDRDYNEQFF.

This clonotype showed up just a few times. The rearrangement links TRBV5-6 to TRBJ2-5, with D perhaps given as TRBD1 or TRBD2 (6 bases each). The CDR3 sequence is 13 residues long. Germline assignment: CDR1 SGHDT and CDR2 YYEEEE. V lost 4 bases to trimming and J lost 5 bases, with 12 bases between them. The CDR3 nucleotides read TGTGCCAGCAGCGGAACAGGGAGGGAGACCCAGTACTTC. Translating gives CASSGTGRETQYF.

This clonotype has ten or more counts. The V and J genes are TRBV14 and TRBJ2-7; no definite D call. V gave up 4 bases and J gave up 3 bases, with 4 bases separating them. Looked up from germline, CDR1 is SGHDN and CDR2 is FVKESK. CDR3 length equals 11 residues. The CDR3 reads CASSRYYEQYF. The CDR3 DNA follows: TGTGCCAGCAGCCGGTACTACGAGCAGTACTTC.

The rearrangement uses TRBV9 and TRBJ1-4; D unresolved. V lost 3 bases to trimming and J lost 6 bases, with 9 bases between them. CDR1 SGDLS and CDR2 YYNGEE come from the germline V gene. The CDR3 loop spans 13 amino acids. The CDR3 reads CASSEVPDEKLFF. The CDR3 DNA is TGTGCCAGCAGCGAGGTCCCCGATGAAAAACTGTTTTTT.

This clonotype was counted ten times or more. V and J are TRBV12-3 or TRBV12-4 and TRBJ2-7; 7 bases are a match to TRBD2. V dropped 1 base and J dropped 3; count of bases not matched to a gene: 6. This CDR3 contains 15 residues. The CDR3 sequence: CASSLDPAGDYEQYF. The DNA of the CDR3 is TGTGCCAGCAGTTTAGACCCCGCGGGGGACTACGAGCAGTACTTC.

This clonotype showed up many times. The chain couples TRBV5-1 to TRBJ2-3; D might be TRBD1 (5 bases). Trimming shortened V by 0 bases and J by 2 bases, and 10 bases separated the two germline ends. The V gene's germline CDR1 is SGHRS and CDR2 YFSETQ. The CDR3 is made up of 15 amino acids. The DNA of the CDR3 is TGCGCCAGCAGCTTGGGGCCGACAGACACAGATACGCAGTATTTT. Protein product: CASSLGPTDTDTQYF.

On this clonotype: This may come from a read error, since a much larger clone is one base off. CDR3: CASSLWSLAGVYANIGELFF. The CDR3 bases are TGTGCCAGCAGCTTGTGGTCCCTAGCGGGAGTTTACGCGAACATCGGGGAGCTGTTTTTT. This sequence joins TRBV11-2 and TRBJ2-2; 10 bases are a match to TRBD2. CDR3 length: 20 amino acids. Germline lookup yields CDR1 SGHAT and CDR2 FQNNGV.

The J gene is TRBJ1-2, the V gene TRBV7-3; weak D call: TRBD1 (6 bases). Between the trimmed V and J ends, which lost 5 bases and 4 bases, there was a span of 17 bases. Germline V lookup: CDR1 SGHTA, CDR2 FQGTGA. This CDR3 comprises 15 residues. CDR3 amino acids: CASSPDSSRSYGYTF. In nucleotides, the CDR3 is TGTGCCAGCAGCCCGGACAGTTCTCGGTCCTATGGCTACACCTTC.

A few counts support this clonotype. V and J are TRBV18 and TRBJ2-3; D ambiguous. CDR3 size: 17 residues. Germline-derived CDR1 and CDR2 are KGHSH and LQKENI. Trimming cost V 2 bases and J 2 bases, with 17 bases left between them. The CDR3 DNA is TGTGCCAGCTCACCATCGAAGGGAAGACTGGACACAGATACGCAGTATTTT. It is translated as CASSPSKGRLDTDTQYF.